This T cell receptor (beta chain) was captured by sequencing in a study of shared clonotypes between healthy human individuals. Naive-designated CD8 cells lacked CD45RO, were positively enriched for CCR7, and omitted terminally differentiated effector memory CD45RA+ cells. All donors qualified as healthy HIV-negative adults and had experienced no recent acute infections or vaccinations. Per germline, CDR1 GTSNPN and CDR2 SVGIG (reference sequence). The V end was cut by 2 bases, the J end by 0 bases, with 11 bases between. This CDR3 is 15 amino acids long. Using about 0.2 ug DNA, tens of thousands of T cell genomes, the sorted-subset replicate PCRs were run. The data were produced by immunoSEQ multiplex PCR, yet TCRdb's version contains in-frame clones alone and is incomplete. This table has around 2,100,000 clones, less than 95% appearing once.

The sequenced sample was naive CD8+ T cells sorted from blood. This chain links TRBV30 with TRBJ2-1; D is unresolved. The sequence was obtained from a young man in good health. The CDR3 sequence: CAWSMGISSYNEQFF. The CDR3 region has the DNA TGTGCCTGGAGTATGGGGATTAGCTCCTACAATGAGCAGTTCTTC.